The entry that follows covers one TCR beta chain sequence. Its specificity is unknown. The data were obtained in a study of cytomegalovirus exposure and HLA in healthy donors. Study results and caveats: In a later analysis, TCR beta V- and J-gene trimming was associated with a missense DCLRE1C variant. Among CMV-associated TCR beta chains, most appeared HLA-restricted in a later analysis.

The V segment lost 5 bases and the J segment 3 bases; nucleotides outside the gene matches: 4. The CDR3 has 14 amino acids. The V gene's germline CDR1 is MNHNS and CDR2 SASEGT. Primers: 60 Vbeta forward and 13 Jbeta reverse. Some clones are missing from TCRdb's copy, which holds only in-frame ones; the method was immunoSEQ multiplex PCR. The profile shows over 150,000 clones, approximately 67% of them singletons. The chain joins TRBV6-1 to TRBJ2-3, with 8 bases matching TRBD2. This TCR was recovered from a young woman in good health and CMV-seropositive. Sample: PBMCs. The CDR3 here is CASSFSGATDTQYF. As DNA, the CDR3 is TGTGCCAGCAGTTTTAGCGGGGCGACAGATACGCAGTATTTT.